This T cell receptor (beta chain) originates from a study of immune characterization of retroperitoneal liposarcoma. Germline loops: CDR1 MNHNS, CDR2 SASEGT. The CDR3 is made up of 16 amino acids. The V gene lost 2 bases and the J gene lost 0 bases, with 10 bases spanning the gap. MiXCR was run by TCRdb on the PCR reads, yielding one entry per CDR3 protein. The sample lists roughly 9,300 distinct CDR3 sequences, around a quarter seen once, with approximately 19% in the top ten. Many counts were recorded for this clonotype. Sequencing was carried out using blood. This TCR was recovered from a male donor with retroperitoneal liposarcoma. V is TRBV6-1 and J is TRBJ1-4, with D unclear. For the CDR3, the DNA is TGTGCCAGCAGTGAACAGGCGTTTGCAACTAATGAAAAACTGTTTTTT. As protein: CASSEQAFATNEKLFF.